This T cell receptor beta chain was recorded in a study of cytomegalovirus exposure and HLA in healthy donors. About the research overall: An early release of data contained some 80 million unique TCRs, which came from HLA-typed donors. The study's findings and limits: It was in a later analysis that TCR association rates were seen to vary by HLA locus, highest for DRB1 and lowest for HLA-C. Associated with cytomegalovirus, according to the listing, were around 170 TCR beta chains.

60 Vbeta and 13 Jbeta primers were used in PCR. Repertoires were generated with immunoSEQ multiplex PCR, while TCRdb's copy carries only in-frame clones and drops some. The table lists about 96,000 clones, with 3% to 4% in the top ten. Details on this clone: Its antigen is currently unknown.

V shed 3 bases and J shed 5 bases, with 13 bases lying between them. This CDR3 contains 14 residues. Germline assignment: CDR1 ENHRY and CDR2 SYGVKD. The chain uses TRBV10-3 and TRBJ1-1; a possible D gene is TRBD1 (6 bases). Input material: PBMCs. The source is a woman in her twenties or thirties in good health and CMV-seronegative. DNA for the CDR3: TGTGCCATCAGTGACAGGGGCGAGGGGACTGAAGCTTTCTTT. This encodes CAISDRGEGTEAFF.